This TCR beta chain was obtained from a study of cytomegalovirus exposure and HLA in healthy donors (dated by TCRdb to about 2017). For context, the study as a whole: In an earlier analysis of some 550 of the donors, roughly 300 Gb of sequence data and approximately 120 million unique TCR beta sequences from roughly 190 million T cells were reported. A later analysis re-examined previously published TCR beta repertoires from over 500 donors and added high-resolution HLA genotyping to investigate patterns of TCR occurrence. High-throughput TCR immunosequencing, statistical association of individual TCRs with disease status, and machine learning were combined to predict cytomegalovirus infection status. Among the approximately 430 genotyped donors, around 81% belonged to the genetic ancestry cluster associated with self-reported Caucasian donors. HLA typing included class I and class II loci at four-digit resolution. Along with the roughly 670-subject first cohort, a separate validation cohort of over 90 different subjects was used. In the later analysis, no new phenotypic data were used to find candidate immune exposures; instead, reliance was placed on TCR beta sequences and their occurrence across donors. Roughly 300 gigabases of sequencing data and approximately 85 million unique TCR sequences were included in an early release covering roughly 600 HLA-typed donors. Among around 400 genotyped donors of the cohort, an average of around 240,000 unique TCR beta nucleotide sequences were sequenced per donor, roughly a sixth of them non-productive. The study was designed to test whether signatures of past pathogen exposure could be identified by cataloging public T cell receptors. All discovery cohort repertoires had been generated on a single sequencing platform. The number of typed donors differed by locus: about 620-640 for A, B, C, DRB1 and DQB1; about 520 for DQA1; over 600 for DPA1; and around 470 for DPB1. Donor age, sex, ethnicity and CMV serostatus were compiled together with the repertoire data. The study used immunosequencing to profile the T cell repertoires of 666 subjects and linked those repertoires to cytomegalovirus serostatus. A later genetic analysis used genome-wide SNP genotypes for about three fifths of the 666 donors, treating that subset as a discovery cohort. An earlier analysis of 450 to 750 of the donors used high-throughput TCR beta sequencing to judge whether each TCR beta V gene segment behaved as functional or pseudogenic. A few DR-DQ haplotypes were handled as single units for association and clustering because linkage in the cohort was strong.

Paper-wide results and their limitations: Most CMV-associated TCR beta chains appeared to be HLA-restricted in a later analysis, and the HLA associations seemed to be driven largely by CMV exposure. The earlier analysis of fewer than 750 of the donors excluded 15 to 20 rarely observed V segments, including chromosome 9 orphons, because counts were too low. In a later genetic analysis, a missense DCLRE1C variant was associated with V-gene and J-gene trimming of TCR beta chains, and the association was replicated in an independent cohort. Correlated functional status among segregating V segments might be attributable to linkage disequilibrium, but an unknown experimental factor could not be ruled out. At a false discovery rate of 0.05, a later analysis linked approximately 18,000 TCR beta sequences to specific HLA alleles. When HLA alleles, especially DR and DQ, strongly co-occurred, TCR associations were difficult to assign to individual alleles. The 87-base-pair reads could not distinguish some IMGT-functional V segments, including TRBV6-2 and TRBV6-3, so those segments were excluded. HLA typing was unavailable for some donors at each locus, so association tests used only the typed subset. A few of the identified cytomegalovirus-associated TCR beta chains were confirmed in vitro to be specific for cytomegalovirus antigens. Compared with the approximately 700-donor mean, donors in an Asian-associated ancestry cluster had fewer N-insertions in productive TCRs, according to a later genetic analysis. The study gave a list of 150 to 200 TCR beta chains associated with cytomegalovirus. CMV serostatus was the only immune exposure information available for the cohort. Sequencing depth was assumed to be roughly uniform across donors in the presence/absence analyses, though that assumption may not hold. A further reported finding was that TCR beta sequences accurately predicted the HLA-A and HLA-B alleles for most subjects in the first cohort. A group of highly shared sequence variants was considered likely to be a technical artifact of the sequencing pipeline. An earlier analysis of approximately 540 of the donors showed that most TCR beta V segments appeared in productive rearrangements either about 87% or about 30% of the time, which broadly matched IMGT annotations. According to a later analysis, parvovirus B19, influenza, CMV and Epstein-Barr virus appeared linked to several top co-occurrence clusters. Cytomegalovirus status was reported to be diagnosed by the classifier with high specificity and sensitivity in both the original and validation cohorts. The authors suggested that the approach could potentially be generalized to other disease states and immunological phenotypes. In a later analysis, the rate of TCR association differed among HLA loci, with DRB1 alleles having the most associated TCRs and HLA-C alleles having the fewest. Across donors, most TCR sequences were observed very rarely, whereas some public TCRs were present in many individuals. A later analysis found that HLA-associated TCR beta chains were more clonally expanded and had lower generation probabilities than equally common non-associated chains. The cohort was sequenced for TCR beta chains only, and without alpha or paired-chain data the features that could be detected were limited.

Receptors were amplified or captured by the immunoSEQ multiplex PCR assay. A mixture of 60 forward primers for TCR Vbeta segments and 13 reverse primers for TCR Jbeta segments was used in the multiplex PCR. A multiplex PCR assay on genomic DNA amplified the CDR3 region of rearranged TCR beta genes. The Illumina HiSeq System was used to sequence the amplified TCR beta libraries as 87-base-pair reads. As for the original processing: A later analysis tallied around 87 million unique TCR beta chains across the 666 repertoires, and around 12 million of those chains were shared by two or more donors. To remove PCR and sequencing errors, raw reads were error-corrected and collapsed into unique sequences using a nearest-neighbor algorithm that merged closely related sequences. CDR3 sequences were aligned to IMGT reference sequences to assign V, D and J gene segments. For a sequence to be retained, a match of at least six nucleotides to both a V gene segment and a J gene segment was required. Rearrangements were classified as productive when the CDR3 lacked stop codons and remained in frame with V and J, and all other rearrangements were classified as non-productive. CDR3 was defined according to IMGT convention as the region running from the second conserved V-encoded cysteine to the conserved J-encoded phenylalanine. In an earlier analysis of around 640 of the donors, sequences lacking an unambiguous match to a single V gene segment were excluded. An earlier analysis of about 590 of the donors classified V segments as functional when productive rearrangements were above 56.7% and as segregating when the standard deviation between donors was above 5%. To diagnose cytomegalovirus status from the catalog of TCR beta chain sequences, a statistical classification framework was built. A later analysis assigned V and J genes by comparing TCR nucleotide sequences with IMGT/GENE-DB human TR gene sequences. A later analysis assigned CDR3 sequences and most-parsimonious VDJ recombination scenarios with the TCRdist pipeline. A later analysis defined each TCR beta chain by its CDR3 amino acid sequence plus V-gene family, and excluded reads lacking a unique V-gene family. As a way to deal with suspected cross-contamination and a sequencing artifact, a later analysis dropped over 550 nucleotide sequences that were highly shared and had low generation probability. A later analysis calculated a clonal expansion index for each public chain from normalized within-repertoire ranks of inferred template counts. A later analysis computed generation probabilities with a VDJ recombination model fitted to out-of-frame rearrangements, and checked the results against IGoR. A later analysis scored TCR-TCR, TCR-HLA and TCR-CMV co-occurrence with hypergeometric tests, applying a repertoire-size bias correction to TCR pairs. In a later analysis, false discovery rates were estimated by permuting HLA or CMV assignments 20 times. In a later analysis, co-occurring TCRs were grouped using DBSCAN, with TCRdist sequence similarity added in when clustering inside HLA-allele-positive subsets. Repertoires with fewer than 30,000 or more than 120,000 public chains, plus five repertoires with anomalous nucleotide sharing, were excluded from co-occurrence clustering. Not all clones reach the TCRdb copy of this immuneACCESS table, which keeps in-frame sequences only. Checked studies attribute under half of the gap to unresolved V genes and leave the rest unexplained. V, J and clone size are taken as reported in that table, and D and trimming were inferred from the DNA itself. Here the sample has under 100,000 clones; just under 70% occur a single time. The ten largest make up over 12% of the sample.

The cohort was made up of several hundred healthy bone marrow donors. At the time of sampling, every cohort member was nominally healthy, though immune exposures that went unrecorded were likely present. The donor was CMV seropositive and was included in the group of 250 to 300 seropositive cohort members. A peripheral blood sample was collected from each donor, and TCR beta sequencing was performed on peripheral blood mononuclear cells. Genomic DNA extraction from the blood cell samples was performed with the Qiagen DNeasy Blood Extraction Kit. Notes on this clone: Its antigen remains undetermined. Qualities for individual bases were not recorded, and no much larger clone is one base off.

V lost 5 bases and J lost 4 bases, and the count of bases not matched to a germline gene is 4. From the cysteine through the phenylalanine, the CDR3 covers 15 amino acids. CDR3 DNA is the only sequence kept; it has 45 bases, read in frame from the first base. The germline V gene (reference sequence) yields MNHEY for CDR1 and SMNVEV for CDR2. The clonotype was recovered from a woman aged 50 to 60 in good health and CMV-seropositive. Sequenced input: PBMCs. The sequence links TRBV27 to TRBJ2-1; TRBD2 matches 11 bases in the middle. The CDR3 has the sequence CASSPGTSGYNEQFF. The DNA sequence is TGTGCCAGCAGTCCCGGGACTAGCGGATACAATGAGCAGTTCTTC.